This TCR beta chain was sequenced for a study of blood T cell repertoires in COVID-19. Looking at the study overall: PBMCs, B-cell-depleted T cells, or T cells were the source of the cDNA or gDNA that made up the material.

This CDR3 comprises 17 residues. With 5 bases removed from V and 4 bases from J, the gap between germline ends came to 23 bases. Germline-derived CDR1 and CDR2 are MDHEN and SYDVKM. Using immunoSEQ multiplex PCR, the repertoire was profiled, and TCRdb retains in-frame clones only, with some absent. This sample has roughly 180,000 clones, with approximately 83% found just once. Sequencing used peripheral blood. The receptor was isolated from a man in his sixties with acute or convalescent COVID-19. This sequence joins TRBV28 and TRBJ1-1, with a tentative D call TRBD1 (6 bases). CDR3 in DNA: TGTGCCAGCAGTCTGGGGGGGCAGCCCAGGGAGGGCACTGAAGCTTTCTTT. This codes for CASSLGGQPREGTEAFF.